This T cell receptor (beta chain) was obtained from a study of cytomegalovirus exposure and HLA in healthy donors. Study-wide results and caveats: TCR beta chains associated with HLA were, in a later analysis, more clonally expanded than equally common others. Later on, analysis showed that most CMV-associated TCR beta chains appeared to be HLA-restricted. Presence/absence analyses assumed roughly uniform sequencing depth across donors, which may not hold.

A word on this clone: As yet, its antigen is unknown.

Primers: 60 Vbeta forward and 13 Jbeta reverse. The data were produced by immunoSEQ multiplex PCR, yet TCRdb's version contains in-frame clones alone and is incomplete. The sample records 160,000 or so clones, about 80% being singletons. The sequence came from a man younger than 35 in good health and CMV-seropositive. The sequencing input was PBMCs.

CDR3 in DNA: TGTGCCAGCAGTTACTCGCGTTCTAGCTCTGGCAATGAGCAGTTCTTC. Its translation: CASSYSRSSSGNEQFF. The J gene is TRBJ2-1, the V gene TRBV6-5; perhaps TRBD2 as D (5 bases). The germline gives CDR1 MNHEY, CDR2 SVGAGI. The V end was cut by 0 bases, the J end by 6 bases, with 15 bases between. This CDR3 comprises 16 residues.